Below, 16 T cell receptor beta chains from the same sample are listed, as sequenced in a study of CD8 T cells in Susac syndrome. Random hexamers primed reverse transcription of roughly 0.45 to 1 ug RNA. Each CDR3 protein is one row after TCRdb ran MiXCR on the immunoSEQ multiplex PCR reads. This table holds 200,000 or so distinct CDR3 sequences, under 97% found once. Source material: CD4+ T cells from PBMCs. These receptors came from a human donor with multiple sclerosis.

The V call is TRBV3-1, the J call TRBJ1-5; maybe TRBD1 (6 bases). Per germline, CDR1 LGHDT and CDR2 YNNKEL (reference sequence). CDR3 length equals 16 residues. Trimming removed 4 bases at V and 3 bases at J, with 16 bases between. The DNA for the CDR3 is TGTGCCAGCAGCCCAGGATTCGACAGGCCCAATCAGCCCCAGCATTTT. Translated: CASSPGFDRPNQPQHF.

The chain has TRBV13 and TRBJ1-6; D is unresolved. The CDR3 extends over 14 amino acids. The germline gives CDR1 PRHDT, CDR2 FYEKMQ (reference sequence). Trimming took off 4 bases at V and 9 bases at J, with 13 bases between the two ends. In DNA form, the CDR3 reads TGTGCCAGCAGCTCGGACCCGGCGGGTTCACCCCTCCACTTT. It codes for CASSSDPAGSPLHF.

The genes are TRBV11-1 and TRBJ2-7; D is unresolved. Trimming shortened V by 2 bases and J by 6 bases, and 11 bases separated the two germline ends. This CDR3 region has 13 residues. CDR1 and CDR2 (germline): SGHAT, FQDESV (reference sequence). For the CDR3, the DNA is TGTGCCAGCAGCTTAACTGGGTTCGGCGAGCAGTACTTC. The encoded protein is CASSLTGFGEQYF.

This chain uses TRBV2 with TRBJ2-5; D unresolved. Trimming pared 6 bases from V and 2 bases from J, leaving 19 bases between. The CDR3 length is 16 residues. The germline V gene has CDR1 SNHLY and CDR2 FYNNEI. CDR3 bases: TGTGCCAGCAGGGCCCGGGCAGATCCCCAACAAGAGACCCAGTACTTC. It encodes CASRARADPQQETQYF.

The chain's CDR3 is CASSQGVGGVNTEAFF. CDR3 nucleotides: TGTGCCAGCAGCCAAGGTGTAGGGGGCGTGAACACTGAAGCTTTCTTT. The rearrangement joins TRBV4-2 to TRBJ1-1, with TRBD1 matching over 7 bases. Germline assignment: CDR1 LGHNA and CDR2 YNFKEQ. With 1 base clipped from V and 0 bases from J, the junction kept 5 bases outside the gene matches. The CDR3 is 16 amino acids.

The chain uses TRBV7-8 and TRBJ2-1, with 9 bases matching TRBD1. From germline, CDR1 is SGHVS and CDR2 FQNEAQ. The CDR3 length is 17 residues. V lost 2 bases and J lost 3; bases outside the gene matches: 8. The CDR3 here is CASSLRQGGSLYNEQFF. The CDR3 region has the DNA TGTGCCAGCAGCTTACGACAGGGGGGCAGCCTCTACAATGAGCAGTTCTTC. Using reference TRBV7-8 and TRBJ2-1 for the parts outside the CDR3, the full variable domain is GAGVSQSPRYKVAKRGQDVALRCDPISGHVSLFWYQQALGQGPEFLTYFQNEAQLDKSGLPSDRFFAERPEGSVSTLKIQRTQQEDSAVYLCASSLRQGGSLYNEQFFGPGTRLTVL.

This clonotype was recorded only once. The CDR3 region is CASIPSGGAAREQYF. The CDR3 region has the DNA TGTGCCAGCATCCCCTCCGGGGGGGCCGCCCGCGAGCAGTACTTC. This chain uses TRBV5-6 with TRBJ2-7; 8 positions match TRBD2. J lost 6 bases, V lost 6 bases, and 14 bases had no gene match. CDR1 SGHDT and CDR2 YYEEEE come from the germline V gene. CDR3 length: 15 amino acids.

This chain connects TRBV2 to TRBJ2-3; D is undetermined. The V gene lost 2 bases and the J gene lost 2 bases, with 8 bases spanning the gap. Germline CDR1 reads SNHLY; CDR2 reads FYNNEI. The CDR3 length is 14 residues. In DNA, the CDR3 is TGTGCCAGCAGTGAATTGGCCACCACAGATACGCAGTATTTT. This translates into CASSELATTDTQYF.

The chain carries TRBV9 and TRBJ2-1; TRBD2 is a possible D gene (6 bases). CDR1 and CDR2 (germline): SGDLS, YYNGEE. Trimming shortened V by 0 bases and J by 10 bases, and 17 bases separated the two germline ends. CDR3 length equals 15 residues. The CDR3: CASSVGGEGDREQFF. The CDR3 nucleotides are TGTGCCAGCAGCGTAGGCGGGGAAGGGGACCGAGAGCAGTTCTTC.

This chain uses TRBV4-3 with TRBJ2-3; D perhaps matches TRBD1 (5 bases). CDR1 LGHNA and CDR2 YSLEER come from the germline V gene. Trimming shortened V by 0 bases and J by 1 base, and 8 bases separated the two germline ends. The CDR3 spans 15 residues. The CDR3 sequence is CASSQEGRGTDTQYF. CDR3 in DNA: TGCGCCAGCAGCCAAGAGGGCAGGGGCACAGATACGCAGTATTTT.

The chain uses TRBV27 and TRBJ1-6, with D tentatively TRBD1 (5 bases). Looked up from germline, CDR1 is MNHEY and CDR2 is SMNVEV (reference sequence). This CDR3 region has 16 residues. The V end was cut by 0 bases, the J end by 3 bases, with 9 bases between. CDR3 loop: CASSLSQGVYNSPLHF. CDR3 DNA: TGTGCCAGCAGTTTATCCCAGGGAGTCTATAATTCACCCCTCCACTTT.

The chain recombines TRBV4-3 with TRBJ2-2; TRBD2 aligns across 10 bases. CDR3 length equals 17 residues. Germline assignment: CDR1 LGHNA and CDR2 YSLEER. J gave up 4 bases and V 3 bases, and 8 bases lay outside the gene matches. The CDR3 sequence: CASSQYSGGAATGELFF. The CDR3 DNA follows: TGCGCCAGCAGCCAGTACAGCGGGGGGGCCGCCACCGGGGAGCTGTTTTTT.

The rearrangement joins TRBV7-2 to TRBJ1-5, with D unresolved. This CDR3 comprises 12 residues. The germline V gene has CDR1 SGHTA and CDR2 FQGNSA. Trimming stripped 4 bases from V and 5 bases from J, with 6 bases between. As DNA, the CDR3 is TGTGCCAGCAGCTCCAGGTATCAGCCCCAGCATTTT. Translation gives CASSSRYQPQHF.

The rearrangement joins TRBV24-1 to TRBJ1-2, with D perhaps TRBD1 (6 bases). Trimming pared 8 bases from V and 7 bases from J, leaving 13 bases between. CDR1 is KGHDR and CDR2 is SFDVKD in the germline V gene. CDR3 length equals 12 residues. CDR3 bases: TGTGCCACCAATTCGGGGGCGAGTGGCTACACCTTC. Translating gives CATNSGASGYTF.

V usage is TRBV30 and J usage is TRBJ2-7, with 9 bases fitting TRBD1. Per germline, CDR1 GTSNPN and CDR2 SVGIG (reference sequence). J lost 5 bases, V lost 5 bases, and 7 bases had no gene match. This CDR3 has 13 residues. The CDR3 coding sequence is TGTGCCTGGGAGAGGGACAGGGTCCACGAGCAGTACTTC. It encodes CAWERDRVHEQYF.

In its sample, this clonotype was seen once. This sequence joins TRBV3-1 and TRBJ2-3; D uncertain. This CDR3 spans 13 amino acids. Trimming pared 4 bases from V and 5 bases from J, leaving 10 bases between. In germline, CDR1 is LGHDT, CDR2 YNNKEL (reference sequence). The CDR3 sequence: CASSLLERDTQYF. The CDR3 DNA reads as TGTGCCAGCAGCCTCCTAGAACGAGATACGCAGTATTTT.